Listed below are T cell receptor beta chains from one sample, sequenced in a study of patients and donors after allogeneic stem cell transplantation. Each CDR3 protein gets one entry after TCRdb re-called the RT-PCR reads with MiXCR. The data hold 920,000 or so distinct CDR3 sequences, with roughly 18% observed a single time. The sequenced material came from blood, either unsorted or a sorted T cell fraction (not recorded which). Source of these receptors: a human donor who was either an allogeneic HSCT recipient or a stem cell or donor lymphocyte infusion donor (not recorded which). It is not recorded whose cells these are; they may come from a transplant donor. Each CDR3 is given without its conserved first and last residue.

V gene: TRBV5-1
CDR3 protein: ASSTDRAHNEQF

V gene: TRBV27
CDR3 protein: ASGIRVASGANVLT

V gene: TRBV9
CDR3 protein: ASSVWLRQETQY

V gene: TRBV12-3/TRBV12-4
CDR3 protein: ASSPVAGGMGYEQY

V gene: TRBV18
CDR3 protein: ASSPQVSYEQY

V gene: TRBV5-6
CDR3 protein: ASSLQRSSGNTIY

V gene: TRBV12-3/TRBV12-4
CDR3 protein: ASNLARADTQY

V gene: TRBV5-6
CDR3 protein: ASSFGVQSYEQY

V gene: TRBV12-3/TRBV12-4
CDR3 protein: ASSPGQKETQY

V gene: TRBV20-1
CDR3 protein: SATRDGNSPLH

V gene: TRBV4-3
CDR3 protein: ASSQDPGPGKNTGELF

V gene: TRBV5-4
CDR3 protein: ASSPTGGIGGYT

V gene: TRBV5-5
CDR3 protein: ASSLKAPAQY

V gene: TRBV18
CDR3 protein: ASSPPGAGQY

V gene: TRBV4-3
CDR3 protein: ASSRTANNQPQH

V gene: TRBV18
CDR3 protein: ASSSGTSGGSSSYEQY

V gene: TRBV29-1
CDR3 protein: SAGDSYGYT

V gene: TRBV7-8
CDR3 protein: ASSSRQGLNMRYT

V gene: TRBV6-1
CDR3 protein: ASKQRTSGTSSYNEQF

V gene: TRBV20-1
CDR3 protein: SARERGPGGNTIY

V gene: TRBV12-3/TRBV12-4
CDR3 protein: ASSPGTSGHDEQF

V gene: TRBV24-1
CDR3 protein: ATSEGQGADEQF

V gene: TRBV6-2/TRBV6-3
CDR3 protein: ASSQGRGIGNQPQH

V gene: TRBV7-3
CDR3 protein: ASSSGQGSAGELF

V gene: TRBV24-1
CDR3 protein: ATSAGTSGEWFPYEQY

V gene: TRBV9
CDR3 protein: ASSVGGKLALYGYT

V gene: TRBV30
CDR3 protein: AWDRETEAF

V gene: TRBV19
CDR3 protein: ASNFGGAAAGEGYT

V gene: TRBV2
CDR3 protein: ASQGQVLDTEAF

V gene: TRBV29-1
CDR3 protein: SSLAGLSYNEQF

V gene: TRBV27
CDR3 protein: ASSLKGISYEQY

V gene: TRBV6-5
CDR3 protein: ASSYSGGSETQY

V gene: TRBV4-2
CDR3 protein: ASSPRTSGGNTDTQY

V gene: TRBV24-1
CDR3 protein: ATSDLGGREF

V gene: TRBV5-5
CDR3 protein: ASSLGGMYNEQF

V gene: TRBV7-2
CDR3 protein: ASRSGLAGVYEQY